The sequence of this T cell receptor (beta chain) was determined in a study of cytomegalovirus exposure and HLA in healthy donors. The CDR3 totals 16 residues. CDR1 is SNHLY and CDR2 is FYNNEI in the germline V gene. The V and J ends lost 3 bases and 0 bases, in that order; junction bases with no gene match: 3. PCR used 60 Vbeta primers and 13 Jbeta primers. The assay was immunoSEQ multiplex PCR, and TCRdb's table has in-frame clones only and misses some. The table shows about 130,000 clones, with around 83% occurring only once. The origin of this receptor is a woman younger than 35 in good health and CMV-seropositive. Sequences were obtained from PBMCs. The chain employs TRBV2 and TRBJ2-1; 9 nucleotides align to TRBD1. CDR3 sequence (DNA): TGTGCCAGCAGTGAGACAGGGGGGAGCTCCTACAATGAGCAGTTCTTC. This codes for CASSETGGSSYNEQFF.